This entry describes one T cell receptor beta chain. Which antigen it targets is not known. Base-call qualities are not available, and no considerably larger clone is one nucleotide away. The junction shows trimming of 3 bases on V and 4 bases on J, plus 26 bases between the germline ends. Per the germline V gene, ENHRY is the CDR1 and SYGVKD is the CDR2. There are 19 amino acids in the CDR3, from cysteine to phenylalanine inclusive. The CDR3 DNA has 57 bases and is translated from base 1. TCRbeta CDR3 regions were amplified from genomic DNA using the immunoSEQ Assay, a bias-controlled multiplex PCR. In the paper's pipeline: The number of nucleated cells in each sample was estimated by amplification of reference gene primers within the assay. Sequence reads were collapsed and filtered to measure the absolute abundance of every unique TCRbeta CDR3 rearrangement. For each sample, productive Simpson clonality was calculated by taking the square root of Simpson's diversity index across productive rearrangements. Sourced from immuneACCESS, this table was stored by TCRdb with only in-frame sequences that have V and J called. A share of the clones is absent; for the studies checked, an unresolved V gene accounts for under half, and the remainder has no known explanation. V and J calls and clone size come straight from that table; D and trimming were deduced from the DNA. Across this sample there are around 250,000 clones, with 80% to 85% seen only once. The ten top clones hold less than 3.5% of the sample.

The entry originates in a study of blood T cell repertoires in COVID-19 (dated by TCRdb to 2020 to 2021). The study in broad terms: Collaborator samples came from the United States, Italy and Spain and covered acute and convalescent phases of COVID-19. The prospective study material was composed of cDNA or gDNA derived from T cells, B-cell-depleted T cells, or PBMCs. The dataset comprised deeply sampled blood TCRbeta repertoires from subjects exposed to, actively infected with, or recovered from COVID-19. The repertoires were released in a freely available public database intended as a resource for research on the immune response to SARS-CoV-2. Samples were obtained from the ongoing ImmuneRACE study (first 160 participants) and from 950 to 1,500 subjects provided by 6 global collaborators. A de-identified subject ID, COVID-19 status, age in years and sex were almost always included in the sample metadata. Where HLA class I and class II types were available, the types were taken from metadata supplied by the sample provider, not from assay-based typing.

The collaborating institutions used their own protocols to collect whole blood in K2EDTA tubes. For TCRbeta analysis, collaborator samples were shipped as frozen whole blood, as isolated PBMCs, or as DNA extracted from either sample type. The paper as a whole reports these results and caveats: Clinical and demographic metadata were provided uncurated, with the amount varying by source and participant.

Sequenced input: peripheral blood. The V gene is TRBV10-3 and the J gene is TRBJ2-3; D gene: possibly TRBD2, on 6 matching bases. The source is a woman between 18 and 29 years old with acute or convalescent COVID-19. The encoded CDR3 is CAISERLWAEGGQSDTQYF. In nucleotide form, the sequence is TGTGCCATCAGTGAAAGGCTCTGGGCGGAAGGAGGGCAGTCAGATACGCAGTATTTT.